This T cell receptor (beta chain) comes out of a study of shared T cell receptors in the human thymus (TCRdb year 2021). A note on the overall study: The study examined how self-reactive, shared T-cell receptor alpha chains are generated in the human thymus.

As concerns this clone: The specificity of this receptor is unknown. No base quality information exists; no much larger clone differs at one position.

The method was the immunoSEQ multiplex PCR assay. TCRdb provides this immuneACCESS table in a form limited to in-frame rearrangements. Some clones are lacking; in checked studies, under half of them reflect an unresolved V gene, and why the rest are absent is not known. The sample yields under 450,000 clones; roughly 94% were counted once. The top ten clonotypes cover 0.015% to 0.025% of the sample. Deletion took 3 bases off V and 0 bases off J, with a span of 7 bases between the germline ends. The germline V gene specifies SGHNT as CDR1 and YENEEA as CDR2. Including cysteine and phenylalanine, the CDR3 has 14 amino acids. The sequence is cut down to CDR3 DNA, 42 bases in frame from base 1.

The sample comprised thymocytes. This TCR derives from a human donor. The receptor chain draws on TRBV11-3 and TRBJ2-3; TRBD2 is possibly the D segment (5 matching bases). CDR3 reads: CASSFSASTDTQYF. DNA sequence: TGTGCCAGCAGCTTTAGCGCTAGCACAGATACGCAGTATTTT.